This T cell receptor beta chain was identified in a study of post-analysis software for immune sequencing data. General study points: About five TRBV segments were more frequent in patients than controls; TRBV5-6, TRBV5-1 and TRBV20-1 belonged to this group.

Points on this clonotype: The antigen is not known. This may arise from a read error, as a much more abundant clone is one base away.

The authors incorporated unique molecular identifiers into the TCR beta cDNA libraries. TCRdb analysed the PCR reads with MiXCR anew, one entry per CDR3 protein. Among some 690,000 distinct CDR3 sequences listed, roughly 30% were seen once. Trimming cost V 0 bases and J 1 base, with 4 bases left between them. The CDR3 has 14 residues. Looked up from germline, CDR1 is LGHNA and CDR2 is YNFKEQ. The sequenced sample was blood. This TCR came from a girl aged 5-17 years with multiple sclerosis. This chain joins TRBV4-2 and TRBJ2-4; D gene uncertain. The CDR3 spells CASSQDRAKNIQYF. In DNA form, the CDR3 reads TGTGCCAGCAGCCAAGACAGGGCCAAAAACATTCAGTACTTC.